The 19 T cell receptor beta chains in this list originate from one sample, sequenced in a study of cytomegalovirus exposure and HLA in healthy donors. In the PCR, 60 Vbeta and 13 Jbeta primers were used. Sequencing used immunoSEQ multiplex PCR; TCRdb keeps in-frame clones, though not all of them. The profile shows 250,000 to 350,000 clones, roughly 89% of them singletons. The sample was PBMCs. These receptors originate from a man aged 35-49 years in good health and CMV-seropositive.

The V and J genes are TRBV28 and TRBJ2-1; 8 bases line up with TRBD2. Germline CDR1 and CDR2: MDHEN and SYDVKM. With 2 bases clipped from V and 5 bases from J, the junction kept 5 bases outside the gene matches. CDR3 length equals 15 residues. CDR3 sequence: CASSLPGGFHNEQFF. The CDR3 DNA sequence: TGTGCCAGCAGTTTACCGGGAGGGTTCCACAATGAGCAGTTCTTC.

This chain's CDR3 is CASSRAETQYF. The CDR3, as DNA: TGTGCCAGCAGTCGTGCGGAGACCCAGTACTTC. The V call is TRBV6-5, the J call TRBJ2-5; D not resolved. The CDR3 has 11 amino acids. The V gene's germline CDR1 is MNHEY and CDR2 SVGAGI. V lost 5 bases to trimming and J lost 5 bases, with 6 bases between them.

The chain carries TRBV15 and TRBJ2-7; 7 nucleotides agree with TRBD1. V trimming: 2 bases; J trimming: 4 bases; junction bases outside the gene matches: 8. Germline CDR1 and CDR2: LNHNV and YYDKDF (reference sequence). This CDR3 is built from 15 residues. The CDR3: CATSRTTGTAYEQYF. In nucleotides, the CDR3 is TGTGCCACCAGCAGAACTACCGGGACAGCATACGAGCAGTACTTC.

Concerning this clone: Other DNA sequences in the same sample also yield this CDR3. This chain joins TRBV11-2 and TRBJ2-7, with 7 bases lining up with TRBD1. The ends lost 5 bases at V and 1 base at J; junction bases unmatched: 11. The CDR3 totals 16 residues. Germline CDR1 is SGHAT and CDR2 is FQNNGV. This CDR3 is CASSTRDSRISYEQYF. CDR3 coding DNA: TGTGCCAGCAGCACTCGGGACAGCAGAATTTCCTACGAGCAGTACTTC.

Remarks on this clone: Other DNA sequences from this sample encode an identical CDR3 as well. V and J are TRBV6-5 and TRBJ1-5; 8 bases are shared with TRBD1. This CDR3 has 14 residues. The J segment lost 6 bases and the V segment lost 5 bases, leaving 6 bases of the junction unmatched. CDR1 is MNHEY, CDR2 SVGAGI, per germline. CDR3 in amino acids: CASSPDRASQPQHF. In DNA form, the CDR3 reads TGTGCCAGCAGTCCGGACAGGGCTAGTCAGCCCCAGCATTTT.

The chain links TRBV7-6 to TRBJ2-1, with 7 bases lining up with TRBD2. The CDR3 has 16 amino acids. The V and J ends lost 5 bases and 5 bases, in that order; junction bases with no gene match: 12. Germline V gene lookup returns CDR1 SGHVS and CDR2 FNYEAQ. The CDR3 sequence is CASSLLAVASDNEQFF. For the CDR3, the DNA is TGTGCCAGCAGCCTCCTAGCGGTTGCCTCGGACAATGAGCAGTTCTTC.

This clone was seen just once. The chain employs TRBV28 and TRBJ1-1, with D maybe TRBD1 (6 bases). Trimming took 1 base from V and 1 from J, leaving 13 bases between them. Germline lookup yields CDR1 MDHEN and CDR2 SYDVKM. The CDR3 is made up of 16 amino acids. The CDR3 reads CASSLYPGQRNTEAFF. CDR3 coding DNA: TGTGCCAGCAGTTTATACCCCGGACAGAGGAACACTGAAGCTTTCTTT.

In this sample, this clone turned up once. J is TRBJ1-2 and V is TRBV28; D not resolved. From germline, CDR1 is MDHEN and CDR2 SYDVKM. The CDR3 contains 11 residues. The V end lost 6 bases, the J end lost 8 bases, and 10 bases lay between the germline ends. The CDR3 sequence is CASRTAGGYTF. The CDR3 DNA reads TGTGCCAGCAGGACGGCGGGGGGCTACACCTTC.

The chain is built from TRBV11-2 and TRBJ1-5; D is ambiguous. Germline-derived CDR1 and CDR2 are SGHAT and FQNNGV. The V gene lost 0 bases and the J gene lost 8 bases, with 14 bases spanning the gap. The CDR3 length is 15 residues. The CDR3 spells CASSLERTGREPQHF. CDR3 sequence (DNA): TGTGCCAGCAGCTTAGAAAGAACGGGTCGGGAGCCCCAGCATTTT.

V usage is TRBV19 and J usage is TRBJ2-1; possible D gene TRBD2, 6 bases. CDR1 is LNHDA and CDR2 is SQIVND in the germline V gene (reference sequence). V shed 6 bases and J shed 14 bases, with 20 bases lying between them. There are 13 residues in the CDR3. This CDR3 reads CASSDIRGTSEFF. The CDR3 DNA follows: TGTGCCAGTAGCGATATACGGGGGACGTCGGAGTTCTTC.

This clone occurred once. The gene calls are TRBV11-2 and TRBJ2-7; TRBD1 might be the D (6 bases). V shed 2 bases and J shed 4 bases, with 12 bases lying between them. The CDR3 spans 14 residues. CDR1 is SGHAT and CDR2 is FQNNGV in the germline V gene. CDR3 in amino acids: CASSLRSGAYEQYF. The CDR3 nucleotides are TGTGCCAGCAGCTTAAGGTCAGGGGCGTACGAGCAGTACTTC.

The chain is built from TRBV28 and TRBJ2-1; 12 bases fit TRBD2. CDR1 and CDR2 (germline): MDHEN, SYDVKM. Trimming removed 4 bases from V and 4 bases from J; junction bases left unmatched: 14. CDR3 length: 19 amino acids. The CDR3 region is CASSSRREGLAGRYNEQFF. The CDR3 nucleotides read TGTGCCAGCAGTTCCCGGCGGGAAGGACTAGCGGGAAGGTACAATGAGCAGTTCTTC. The full variable domain, completed using reference TRBV28 and TRBJ2-1, is DVKVTQSSRYLVKRTGEKVFLECVQDMDHENMFWYRQDPGLGLRLIYFSYDVKMKEKGDIPEGYSVSREKKERFSLILESASTNQTSMYLCASSSRREGLAGRYNEQFFGPGTRLTVL.

The chain employs TRBV5-4 and TRBJ2-4; weak D call: TRBD2 (5 bases). Germline loops: CDR1 SGHNT, CDR2 YYREEE (reference sequence). The V gene lost 4 bases and the J gene lost 0 bases, with 14 bases spanning the gap. This CDR3 comprises 16 residues. The DNA of the CDR3 is TGTGCCAGCAGCCTCCGGCCAGGACTAGCCAAAAACATTCAGTACTTC. Its protein product is CASSLRPGLAKNIQYF.

Regarding this clone: This specimen includes other DNA sequences encoding the same CDR3. In DNA form, the CDR3 reads TGTGCCAGCAGTTACGGGGGAGGTAACACTGAAGCTTTCTTT. Protein sequence: CASSYGGGNTEAFF. This chain connects TRBV6-5 to TRBJ1-1; D may be TRBD1 (5 bases). Trimming pared 2 bases from V and 2 bases from J, leaving 9 bases between. The length of the CDR3 is 14 residues. Germline values: CDR1 MNHEY, CDR2 SVGAGI.

V is TRBV18 and J is TRBJ2-1; 10 bases map to TRBD2. Trimming cost V 1 base and J 9 bases; bases outside gene matches: 6. The CDR3 loop spans 15 amino acids. Per germline, CDR1 KGHSH and CDR2 LQKENI. Here the CDR3 DNA reads TGTGCCAGCTCACCACGGCTAGCGGGAGCAGTTGAGCAGTTCTTC. It codes for CASSPRLAGAVEQFF. Combining the CDR3 with reference TRBV18 and TRBJ2-1 gives the whole variable domain NAGVMQNPRHLVRRRGQEARLRCSPMKGHSHVYWYRQLPEEGLKFMVYLQKENIIDESGMPKERFSAEFPKEGPSILRIQQVVRGDSAAYFCASSPRLAGAVEQFFGPGTRLTVL.

The gene calls are TRBV29-1 and TRBJ2-6; D remains ambiguous. Trimming took 7 bases from V and 0 from J, leaving 7 bases between them. The germline V gene encodes CDR1 SQVTM and CDR2 ANQGSEA. CDR3 length: 13 amino acids. CDR3 region: CSAAVSGANVLTF. The CDR3 nucleotides read TGCAGCGCCGCAGTCTCTGGGGCCAACGTCCTGACTTTC.

J is TRBJ2-7 and V is TRBV11-2; perhaps TRBD1 as D (6 bases). The CDR3 sequence is 13 residues long. Trimming left V 5 bases short and J 0 bases short, with 8 bases between. Germline V gene data show CDR1 as SGHAT and CDR2 as FQNNGV. For the CDR3, the DNA is TGTGCCAGCAGCAACAGGGTCTCCTACGAGCAGTACTTC. Its translation: CASSNRVSYEQYF.

The chain is built from TRBV5-1 and TRBJ1-1; TRBD1 agrees at 7 bases. V gave up 0 bases and J gave up 4 bases; unmatched junction bases: 9. The CDR3 is made up of 16 amino acids. Germline V gives CDR1 SGHRS, CDR2 YFSETQ. In DNA form, the CDR3 reads TGCGCCAGCAGCTTGGGACAGGGCGGGTCGGCCACTGAAGCTTTCTTT. This sequence encodes CASSLGQGGSATEAFF.

The rearrangement uses TRBV7-2 and TRBJ1-2, with a possible D match to TRBD1 (5 bases). Looked up from germline, CDR1 is SGHTA and CDR2 is FQGNSA. Trimming pared 4 bases from V and 5 bases from J, leaving 17 bases between. CDR3 size: 15 residues. The CDR3 DNA is TGTGCCAGCAGCTACCTCGTTGGGCAGGGATATGGCTACACCTTC. It specifies CASSYLVGQGYGYTF.